This TCR beta chain was captured in a study of Graves' ophthalmopathy and Graves' hyperthyroidism. Whole-study findings and limits: Blood also contained most of the expanded thyroid clonotypes above 0.001 frequency.

The study amplified TCR beta CDR3 regions using RNA transcripts. Investigators did first-round RT-PCR with HTBI primers, then second-round multiplex PCR. TCRdb ran MiXCR on the multiplex PCR reads and lists one entry per CDR3 protein. The sample records roughly 380,000 distinct CDR3 sequences, over 15% being singletons. V lost 0 bases and J lost 2, with 13 bases in between. Germline CDR1 and CDR2: SGHAT and FQDESV (reference sequence). The CDR3 consists of 16 residues. This clonotype has more than one count but fewer than ten. Its antigen is unknown. Ophthalmopathy not arising within 18 months of follow-up defined hyperthyroidism as stable. Hyperthyroidism in these 18- to 65-year-old patients was newly diagnosed, lasting under 2 months. Diagnoses were established from clinical symptoms, serum thyroxine, TRAb, thyroid ultrasound and orbital computed tomography.

The chain is built from TRBV11-1 and TRBJ1-2; TRBD1 might be the D (6 bases). The receptor was isolated from a woman between 18 and 29 years old with stable Graves' hyperthyroidism. The sample consisted of peripheral blood. This CDR3 reads CASSLAGRQENYGYTF. DNA of the CDR3: TGTGCCAGCAGCTTAGCGGGGAGACAGGAAAACTATGGCTACACCTTC.